This TCR beta chain was recovered during a study of blood T cells in healthy people across ages. Study-level results: The recorded TCR beta diversity per million T cells decreased in a roughly linear manner with age. CMV infection status of these donors was not known.

As concerns this clonotype: Its matching antigen is unknown.

The extraction recovered at least 6 micrograms of total RNA per sample. A sample-barcoded 5' primer and a J-beta primer mix were used in a second PCR of roughly 7 to 11 cycles. MiXCR was run by TCRdb on the 5' RACE reads, yielding one entry per CDR3 protein. Of about 620,000 distinct CDR3 sequences in the sample, around 20% were seen once. The sequenced material came from blood. The TCR was taken from a man aged 65-85 years in good health.

CDR3 residues: CASSLGASSKYEQYF. DNA of the CDR3: TGTGCCAGCAGTTTAGGAGCTAGCAGTAAATACGAGCAGTACTTC. V is TRBV12-3 or TRBV12-4 and J is TRBJ2-7; perhaps TRBD2 as D (5 bases). The CDR3 consists of 15 residues. The ends were cut back, 1 base at V and 4 bases at J, with 14 bases in the middle.